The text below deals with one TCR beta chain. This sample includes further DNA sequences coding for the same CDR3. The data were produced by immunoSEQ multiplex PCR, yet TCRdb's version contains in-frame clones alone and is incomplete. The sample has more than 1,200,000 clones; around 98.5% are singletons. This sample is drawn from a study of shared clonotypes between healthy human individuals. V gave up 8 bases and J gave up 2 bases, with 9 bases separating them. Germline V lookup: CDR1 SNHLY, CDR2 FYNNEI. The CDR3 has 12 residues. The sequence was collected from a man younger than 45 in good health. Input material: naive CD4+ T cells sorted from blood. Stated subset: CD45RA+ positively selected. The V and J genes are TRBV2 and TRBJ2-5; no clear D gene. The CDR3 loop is CASRTDQETQYF. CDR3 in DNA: TGTGCCAGCCGGACGGATCAAGAGACCCAGTACTTC.